This TCR beta chain was retrieved from a study of blood T cell repertoires in COVID-19. Some clones are missing from TCRdb's copy, which holds only in-frame ones; the method was immunoSEQ multiplex PCR. The sample contains some 200,000 clones, roughly 80% of which appear only once. The material sequenced was PBMCs or T cells enriched from blood (not recorded which). This receptor was taken from a man aged 40-55 years who had recovered from COVID-19.

This CDR3 is CASSSLEGAFNTGELFF. Here the CDR3 DNA reads TGTGCCAGCAGTTCCCTGGAGGGAGCCTTTAACACCGGGGAGCTGTTTTTT. This chain uses TRBV25-1 with TRBJ2-2; possibly TRBD2 for D (6 bases). Between the trimmed V and J ends, which lost 5 bases and 2 bases, there was a span of 18 bases. Looked up from germline, CDR1 is MGHDK and CDR2 is SYGVNS. This CDR3 contains 17 residues.